Listed here are 29 T cell receptor beta chains from one sample, sequenced in a study of shared clonotypes between healthy human individuals. Profiling relied on immunoSEQ multiplex PCR, and the TCRdb table lists in-frame clones only, not all of them. The sample lists 150,000 to 200,000 clones; 85% to 95% were seen once. The sequenced sample was naive CD4+ T cells sorted from blood. Subset in this sample: CD45RA+ positively selected. Source of these receptors: a woman in her 30s in good health.

The rearrangement uses TRBV15 and TRBJ1-1; D gene uncertain. Germline CDR1 reads LNHNV; CDR2 reads YYDKDF (reference sequence). This CDR3 has 15 amino acids. Trimming shortened V by 1 base and J by 1 base, and 10 bases separated the two germline ends. CDR3 DNA sequence: TGTGCCACCAGCAGAGCCGCCCGGGGGAACACTGAAGCTTTCTTT. The encoded protein is CATSRAARGNTEAFF.

The chain has TRBV27 and TRBJ1-4; 7 positions agree with TRBD1. Per germline, CDR1 MNHEY and CDR2 SMNVEV (reference sequence). V lost 0 bases, J lost 10 bases, and 11 bases stayed unmatched. This CDR3 contains 16 residues. The CDR3 nucleotides read TGTGCCAGCAGTTTATCGGGCGGGCAGGGGGACATAAAACTGTTTTTT. Translated: CASSLSGGQGDIKLFF.

The genes are TRBV28 and TRBJ1-3; TRBD1 matches at 10 bases. CDR1 and CDR2 (germline): MDHEN, SYDVKM. V lost 6 bases, J lost 2 bases, and 4 bases stayed unmatched. The CDR3 is made up of 15 amino acids. CDR3 DNA sequence: TGTGCCAGCAGGGGAGGACAGGGGGCTGGAAACACCATATATTTT. Protein sequence: CASRGGQGAGNTIYF.

This sequence joins TRBV18 and TRBJ2-1, with 10 positions matching TRBD2. V lost 0 bases and J lost 7; bases outside the gene matches: 9. Germline-derived CDR1 and CDR2 are KGHSH and LQKENI. The CDR3 extends over 17 amino acids. CDR3 protein: CASSPPWASGSVNEQFF. The CDR3, as DNA: TGTGCCAGCTCACCACCCTGGGCTAGCGGGAGCGTGAATGAGCAGTTCTTC.

The chain is built from TRBV28 and TRBJ1-5; a possible D gene is TRBD1 (5 bases). Deletions cut 5 bases from V and 7 bases from J, with 9 bases between. The length of the CDR3 is 12 residues. Germline V CDR1 and CDR2: MDHEN, SYDVKM. The CDR3 here is CASSQGRQPQHF. CDR3 in DNA: TGTGCCAGCAGTCAGGGAAGGCAGCCCCAGCATTTT.

This chain connects TRBV6-6 to TRBJ2-7, with D unclear. There are 13 residues in the CDR3. Between the trimmed V and J ends, which lost 5 bases and 3 bases, there was a span of 11 bases. CDR1 MNHNY and CDR2 SVGAGI come from the germline V gene (reference sequence). The CDR3 is CASSNGPNYEQYF. Here the CDR3 DNA reads TGTGCCAGCAGTAACGGACCCAACTACGAGCAGTACTTC.

The chain joins TRBV7-9 to TRBJ2-2, with no clear D. V lost 3 bases, J lost 1 base, and 0 bases lay in between. The germline gives CDR1 SEHNR, CDR2 FQNEAQ (reference sequence). This CDR3 contains 12 residues. The CDR3 sequence: CASSLNTGELFF. For the CDR3, the DNA is TGTGCCAGCAGCTTGAACACCGGGGAGCTGTTTTTT.

This chain links TRBV7-9 with TRBJ2-7, with D hard to call. The CDR3 spans 16 residues. Germline V gene lookup returns CDR1 SEHNR and CDR2 FQNEAQ (reference sequence). The V end lost 5 bases, the J end lost 3 bases, and 20 bases lay between the germline ends. CDR3 sequence (DNA): TGTGCCAGCAGCCTAAACGGAGTATCTCTCAACTACGAGCAGTACTTC. Protein sequence: CASSLNGVSLNYEQYF.

This chain joins TRBV7-6 and TRBJ2-1; D gene unclear. Germline assignment: CDR1 SGHVS and CDR2 FNYEAQ. V was shortened by 4 bases and J by 5 bases, with 15 bases between the two germline ends. This CDR3 is 15 amino acids long. The CDR3 loop is CASSSYHNVDNEQFF. CDR3 coding DNA: TGTGCCAGCAGCTCTTACCATAATGTAGACAATGAGCAGTTCTTC.

The V gene is TRBV9, the J gene TRBJ2-3, with 9 nucleotides matching TRBD2. CDR3 size: 15 residues. The V gene end was trimmed by 1 base and the J gene end by 6 bases; junction bases not matched to a gene: 6. CDR1 is SGDLS and CDR2 is YYNGEE in the germline V gene. CDR3 DNA sequence: TGTGCCAGCAGCGTATTAGCGGGAGTTGGGGATACGCAGTATTTT. This gives the protein CASSVLAGVGDTQYF.

The chain joins TRBV6-1 to TRBJ1-2; D call uncertain. Trimming removed 6 bases from V and 3 bases from J, with 17 bases in between. CDR1 is MNHNS, CDR2 SASEGT, per germline. CDR3 length equals 15 residues. The CDR3 loop reads CASRTFLTIYYGYTF. The DNA of the CDR3 is TGTGCCAGCAGAACTTTCCTGACCATCTACTATGGCTACACCTTC.

V is TRBV6-1 and J is TRBJ1-1; D remains ambiguous. From germline, CDR1 is MNHNS and CDR2 SASEGT. V was clipped by 6 bases and J by 1 base, with 15 bases between them. The CDR3 is made up of 15 amino acids. CDR3: CASRGRGFTNTEAFF. The CDR3 region has the DNA TGTGCCAGCAGGGGAAGAGGGTTTACGAACACTGAAGCTTTCTTT.

This sequence joins TRBV6-1 and TRBJ2-7, with TRBD2 identical over 10 bases. The CDR3 contains 15 residues. CDR1 and CDR2 from the germline V gene are MNHNS and SASEGT. The junction had 10 bases not matched to a gene; V was cut back by 5 bases and J by 6 bases. In DNA form, the CDR3 reads TGTGCCAGCAGTAAAATAGCGGGAGGATCCCCCGAGCAGTACTTC. Amino acid sequence: CASSKIAGGSPEQYF.

The chain links TRBV9 to TRBJ2-5; D remains ambiguous. The J call may be in error: the DNA end matches TRBJ2-7 better. The CDR3 is 15 amino acids. Germline V gene sequence: CDR1 SGDLS, CDR2 YYNGEE. CDR3 DNA: TGTGCCAGCAGCGTAGAGTCCGCCACCTCCTACGAGCAGTACTTC. Amino acid sequence: CASSVESATSYEQYF.

The V gene is TRBV5-1, the J gene TRBJ1-4; 7 bases map to TRBD1. V lost 4 bases, J lost 4 bases, and 4 bases stayed unmatched. Germline assignment: CDR1 SGHRS and CDR2 YFSETQ. There are 14 residues in the CDR3. The CDR3 DNA sequence: TGCGCCAGCAGCCCGCAGGGGGGTAATGAAAAACTGTTTTTT. This codes for CASSPQGGNEKLFF.

The V call is TRBV19, the J call TRBJ2-7; the D is unclear. Germline-derived CDR1 and CDR2 are LNHDA and SQIVND (reference sequence). This CDR3 region has 15 residues. V lost 3 bases, J lost 3 bases, and 15 bases lay in between. The CDR3 bases are TGTGCCAGTAGTATTAAGGGCTTTTTAAGCTACGAGCAGTACTTC. Residues: CASSIKGFLSYEQYF.

The rearrangement links TRBV7-9 to TRBJ2-7; D is possibly TRBD1 or TRBD2 (6 bases each). Germline V gene data show CDR1 as SEHNR and CDR2 as FQNEAQ (reference sequence). Trimming cost V 2 bases and J 6 bases, with 20 bases left between them. This CDR3 comprises 16 residues. The CDR3 bases are TGTGCCAGCAGCTTACGTGCCGGGGGCGCATCGGCCGAGCAGTACTTC. Its protein is CASSLRAGGASAEQYF.

V gene TRBV5-4 combines with J gene TRBJ1-1; 8 bases agree with TRBD1. The CDR3 is 15 amino acids. Trimming took 4 bases from V and 0 from J; bases not matched to a gene: 5. Per the germline V gene, CDR1 is SGHNT and CDR2 is YYREEE (reference sequence). The CDR3: CASSPGQGMNTEAFF. The CDR3 coding sequence is TGTGCCAGCAGCCCCGGACAGGGAATGAACACTGAAGCTTTCTTT.

This chain links TRBV28 with TRBJ1-3; D is uncertain. The V gene's germline CDR1 is MDHEN and CDR2 SYDVKM. This CDR3 is 14 amino acids long. V lost 6 bases to trimming and J lost 2 bases, with 11 bases between them. DNA of the CDR3: TGTGCCAGCAGCCACGCCTCCACTGGAAACACCATATATTTT. Amino acid sequence: CASSHASTGNTIYF.

The rearrangement uses TRBV19 and TRBJ2-7, with D possibly matching TRBD1 (5 bases). The V end was cut by 4 bases, the J end by 2 bases, with 12 bases between. This CDR3 comprises 14 residues. Germline CDR1 and CDR2: LNHDA and SQIVND (reference sequence). The CDR3 coding sequence is TGTGCCAGTAGTACGACAGTGTTAACCTACGAGCAGTACTTC. Translating gives CASSTTVLTYEQYF.

The rearrangement joins TRBV27 to TRBJ2-2, with TRBD1 matching 7 bases. This CDR3 has 13 residues. The V segment lost 4 bases and the J segment 7 bases; nucleotides outside the gene matches: 3. Germline V gene sequence: CDR1 MNHEY, CDR2 SMNVEV (reference sequence). CDR3 DNA sequence: TGTGCCAGCAGTTCACAGGGGTACGGGGAGCTGTTTTTT. Protein sequence: CASSSQGYGELFF.

The chain joins TRBV1 to TRBJ2-1. TRBV1 is deemed a pseudogene. The CDR3 spans 16 residues. CDR3 in DNA: TGCACCAGCAGCCAAGAGTGCCAGAGCTCCTACAATGAGCAGTTCTTC. This encodes CTSSQECQSSYNEQFF.

J is TRBJ1-2 and V is TRBV19; D remains unclear. Looked up from germline, CDR1 is LNHDA and CDR2 is SQIVND (reference sequence). This CDR3 spans 17 amino acids. Trimming pared 0 bases from V and 2 bases from J, leaving 16 bases between. CDR3 sequence reads: CASSIDLREVPNYGYTF. CDR3 nucleotide sequence: TGTGCCAGTAGTATAGATCTCCGCGAAGTCCCAAACTATGGCTACACCTTC. Complete variable domain (other parts from reference TRBV19 and TRBJ1-2): DGGITQSPKYLFRKEGQNVTLSCEQNLNHDAMYWYRQDPGQGLRLIYYSQIVNDFQKGDIAEGYSVSREKKESFPLTVTSAQKNPTAFYLCASSIDLREVPNYGYTFGSGTRLTVV.

This chain links TRBV7-2 with TRBJ2-7, with TRBD2 matching over 7 bases. This CDR3 is 13 amino acids long. Germline V gives CDR1 SGHTA, CDR2 FQGNSA. V dropped 3 bases and J dropped 3; count of bases not matched to a gene: 2. For the CDR3, the DNA is TGTGCCAGCAGCTTCCCGGGAGGCTACGAGCAGTACTTC. Its protein product is CASSFPGGYEQYF.

This chain links TRBV11-2 with TRBJ2-5; 10 nucleotides line up with TRBD1. The J call is uncertain, as TRBJ2-7 better fits the DNA end. Germline-derived CDR1 and CDR2 are SGHAT and FQNNGV. There are 15 residues in the CDR3. As DNA, the CDR3 is TGTGCCAGCAGCGCGGGGACAGGGGTTGGCTACGAGCAGTACTTC. Protein product: CASSAGTGVGYEQYF.

This chain connects TRBV20-1 to TRBJ1-1; the D gene is possibly TRBD1 (5 bases). The V gene's germline CDR1 is DFQATT and CDR2 SNEGSKA (reference sequence). The V end was cut by 4 bases, the J end by 10 bases, with 13 bases between. The CDR3 is made up of 11 amino acids. The CDR3: CSAKDLRAAFF. In DNA, the CDR3 is TGCAGTGCTAAAGACCTCAGGGCAGCTTTCTTT.

The chain combines TRBV7-2 with TRBJ1-3; D may be TRBD1 (6 bases). The ends were cut back, 5 bases at V and 4 bases at J, with 15 bases in the middle. The CDR3 sequence is 15 residues long. Per germline, CDR1 SGHTA and CDR2 FQGNSA. In DNA, the CDR3 is TGTGCCAGCAGCCCGAGGGGGGCACGGGGAAACACCATATATTTT. Protein: CASSPRGARGNTIYF.

The chain recombines TRBV5-4 with TRBJ2-7, with D tentatively TRBD1 or TRBD2 (5 bases each). Germline lookup yields CDR1 SGHNT and CDR2 YYREEE (reference sequence). CDR3 length: 16 amino acids. V was cut by 7 bases and J by 4 bases, with 24 bases left in between. CDR3 region: CASGPGWGSPIYEQYF. The CDR3 DNA reads TGTGCCAGCGGACCGGGGTGGGGGAGTCCCATATACGAGCAGTACTTC.

The rearrangement links TRBV6-1 to TRBJ2-7; D is unclear. Germline CDR1 is MNHNS and CDR2 is SASEGT. V lost 6 bases and J lost 6, with 12 bases in between. The CDR3 covers 12 residues. The CDR3 bases are TGTGCCAGCAGGGGTACGGGTTCCGAGCAGTACTTC. Protein sequence: CASRGTGSEQYF.